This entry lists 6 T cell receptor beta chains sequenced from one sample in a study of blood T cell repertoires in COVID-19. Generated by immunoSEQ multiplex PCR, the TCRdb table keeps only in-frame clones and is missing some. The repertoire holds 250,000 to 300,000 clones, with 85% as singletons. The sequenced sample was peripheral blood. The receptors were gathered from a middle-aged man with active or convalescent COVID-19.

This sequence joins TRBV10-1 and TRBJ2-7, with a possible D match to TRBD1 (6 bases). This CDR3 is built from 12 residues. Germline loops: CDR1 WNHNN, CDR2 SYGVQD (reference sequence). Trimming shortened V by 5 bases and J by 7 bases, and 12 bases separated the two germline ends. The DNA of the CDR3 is TGCGCCAGCAGTTGGGACAAAGGGGAGCAGTACTTC. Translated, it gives CASSWDKGEQYF.

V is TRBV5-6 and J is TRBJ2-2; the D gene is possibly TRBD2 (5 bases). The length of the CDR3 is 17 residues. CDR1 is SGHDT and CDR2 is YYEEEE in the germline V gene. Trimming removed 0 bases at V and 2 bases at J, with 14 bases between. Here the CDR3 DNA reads TGTGCCAGCAGCTTGGCGGGGTCACGGATTAACACCGGGGAGCTGTTTTTT. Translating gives CASSLAGSRINTGELFF. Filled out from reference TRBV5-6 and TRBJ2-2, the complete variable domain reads DAGVTQSPTHLIKTRGQQVTLRCSPKSGHDTVSWYQQALGQGPQFIFQYYEEEERQRGNFPDRFSGHQFPNYSSELNVNALLLGDSALYLCASSLAGSRINTGELFFGEGSRLTVL.

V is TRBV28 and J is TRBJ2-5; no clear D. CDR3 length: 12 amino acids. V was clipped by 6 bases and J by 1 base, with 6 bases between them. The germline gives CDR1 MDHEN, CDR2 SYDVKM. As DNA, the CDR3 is TGTGCCAGCAGCCCACTCCAAGAGACCCAGTACTTC. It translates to CASSPLQETQYF. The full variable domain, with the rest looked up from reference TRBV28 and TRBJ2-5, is DVKVTQSSRYLVKRTGEKVFLECVQDMDHENMFWYRQDPGLGLRLIYFSYDVKMKEKGDIPEGYSVSREKKERFSLILESASTNQTSMYLCASSPLQETQYFGPGTRLLVL.

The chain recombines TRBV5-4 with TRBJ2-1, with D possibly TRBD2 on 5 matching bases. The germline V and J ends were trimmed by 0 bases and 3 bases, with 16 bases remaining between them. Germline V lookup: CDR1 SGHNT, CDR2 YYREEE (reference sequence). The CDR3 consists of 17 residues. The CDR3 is CASSLGGMGVGYNEQFF. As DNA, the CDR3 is TGTGCCAGCAGCTTGGGAGGCATGGGAGTAGGCTACAATGAGCAGTTCTTC.

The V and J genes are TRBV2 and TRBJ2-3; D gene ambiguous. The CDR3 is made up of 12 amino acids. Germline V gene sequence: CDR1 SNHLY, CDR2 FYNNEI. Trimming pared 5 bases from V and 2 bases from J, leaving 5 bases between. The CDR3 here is CASSSHTDTQYF. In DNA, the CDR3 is TGTGCCAGCAGTTCCCACACAGATACGCAGTATTTT.

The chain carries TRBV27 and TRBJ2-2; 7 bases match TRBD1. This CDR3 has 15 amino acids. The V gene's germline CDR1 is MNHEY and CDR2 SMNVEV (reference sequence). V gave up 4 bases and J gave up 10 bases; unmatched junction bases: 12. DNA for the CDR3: TGTGCCAGCAGTTCCCTCCTAAGGGGGCCCTTGGAGCTGTTTTTT. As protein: CASSSLLRGPLELFF.